Included here is one T cell receptor beta chain sequence, with context. The antigen is unknown. This may arise from a read error, as a much more abundant clone is one base away. The sample originates from a study of T cells in Graves' hyperthyroidism and ophthalmopathy. Ophthalmopathy patients had moderate-to-severe active disease, CAS ≥3, NOSPECS ≥4, and disease duration under 3 months. PBMCs came from 10 ml fresh peripheral blood. RNA transcripts yielded amplified TCR beta CDR3 regions. HTBI primers were the set used in a first-round RT-PCR of the TCR CDR3. TCRdb independently ran MiXCR on the multiplex PCR reads; one entry per CDR3 protein. The repertoire has over 350,000 distinct CDR3 sequences, over 12% of them found once; the top ten carry around 30%. This CDR3 is built from 15 residues. The germline CDR1 and CDR2 sequences are DFQATT and SNEGSKA (reference sequence). The V and J ends lost 8 bases and 1 base, in that order; junction bases with no gene match: 9.

Broader study findings: Progression to ophthalmopathy was predicted a median of 6.5 months early. Most clonotypes that expanded in the thyroid above 0.001 also showed up in blood.

The sample was blood. V and J are TRBV20-1 and TRBJ1-1, with 11 bases aligning to TRBD1. The TCR was taken from a man aged 50 or older with Graves' ophthalmopathy. In nucleotides, the CDR3 is TGCAGTACCAACCACGGGACAGGGGGGAACACTGAAGCTTTCTTT. It is translated as CSTNHGTGGNTEAFF.